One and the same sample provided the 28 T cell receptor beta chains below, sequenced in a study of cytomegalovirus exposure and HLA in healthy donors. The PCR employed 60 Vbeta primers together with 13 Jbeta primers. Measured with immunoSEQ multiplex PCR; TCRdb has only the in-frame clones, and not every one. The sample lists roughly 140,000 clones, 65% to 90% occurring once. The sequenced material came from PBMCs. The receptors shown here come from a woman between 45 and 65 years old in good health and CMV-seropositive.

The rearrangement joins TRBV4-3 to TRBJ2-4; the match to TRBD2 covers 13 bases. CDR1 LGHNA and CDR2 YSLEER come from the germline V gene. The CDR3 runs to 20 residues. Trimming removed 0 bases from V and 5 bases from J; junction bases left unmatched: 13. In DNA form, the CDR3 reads TGCGCCAGCAGCCAAGATCAAAGGCAGACTAGCGGGGGGACGGAAAACATTCAGTACTTC. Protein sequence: CASSQDQRQTSGGTENIQYF.

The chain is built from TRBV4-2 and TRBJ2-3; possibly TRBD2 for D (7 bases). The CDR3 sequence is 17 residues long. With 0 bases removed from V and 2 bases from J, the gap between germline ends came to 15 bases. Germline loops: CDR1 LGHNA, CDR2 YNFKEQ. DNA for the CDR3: TGTGCCAGCAGCCAAGATGGGAAAGGGGGGGCCACAGATACGCAGTATTTT. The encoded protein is CASSQDGKGGATDTQYF.

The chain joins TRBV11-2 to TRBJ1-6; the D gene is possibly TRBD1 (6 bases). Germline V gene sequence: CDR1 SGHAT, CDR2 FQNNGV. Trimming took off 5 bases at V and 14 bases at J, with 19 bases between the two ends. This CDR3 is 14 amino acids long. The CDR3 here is CASSRIQGRPTLHF. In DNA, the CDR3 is TGTGCCAGCAGCCGCATACAGGGTCGGCCTACCCTCCACTTT.

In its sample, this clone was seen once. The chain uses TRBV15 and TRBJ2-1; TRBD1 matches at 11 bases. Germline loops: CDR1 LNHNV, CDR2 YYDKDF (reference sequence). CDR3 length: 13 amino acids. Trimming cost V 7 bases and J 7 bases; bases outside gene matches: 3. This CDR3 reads CATTGQGGNEQFF. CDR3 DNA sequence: TGTGCCACCACGGGACAGGGGGGGAATGAGCAGTTCTTC.

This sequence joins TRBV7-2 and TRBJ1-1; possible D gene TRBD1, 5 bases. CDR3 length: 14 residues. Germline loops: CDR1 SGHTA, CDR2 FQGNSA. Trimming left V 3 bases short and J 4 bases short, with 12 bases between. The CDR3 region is CASSFQGLGTEAFF. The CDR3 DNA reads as TGTGCCAGCAGCTTCCAGGGCCTGGGCACTGAAGCTTTCTTT.

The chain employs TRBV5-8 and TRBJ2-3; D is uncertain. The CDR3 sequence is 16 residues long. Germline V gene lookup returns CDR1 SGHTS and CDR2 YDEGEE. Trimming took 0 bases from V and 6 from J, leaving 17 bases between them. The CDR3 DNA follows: TGTGCCAGCAGCTTGGCCGATGGTTACGGGTCTGATACGCAGTATTTT. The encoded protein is CASSLADGYGSDTQYF.

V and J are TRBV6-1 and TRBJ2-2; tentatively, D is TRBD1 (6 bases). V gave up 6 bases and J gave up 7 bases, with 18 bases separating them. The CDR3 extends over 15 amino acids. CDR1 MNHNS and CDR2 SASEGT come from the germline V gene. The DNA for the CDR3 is TGTGCCAGCAGACACGGGACACATAACGGCGGGGAGCTGTTTTTT. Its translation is CASRHGTHNGGELFF.

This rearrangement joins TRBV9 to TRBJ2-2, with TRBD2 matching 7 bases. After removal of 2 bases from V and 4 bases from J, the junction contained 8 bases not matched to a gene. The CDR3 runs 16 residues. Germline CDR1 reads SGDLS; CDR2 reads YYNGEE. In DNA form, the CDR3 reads TGTGCCAGCAGCGTGAAGACTAGCTTCGGCACCGGGGAGCTGTTTTTT. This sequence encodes CASSVKTSFGTGELFF.

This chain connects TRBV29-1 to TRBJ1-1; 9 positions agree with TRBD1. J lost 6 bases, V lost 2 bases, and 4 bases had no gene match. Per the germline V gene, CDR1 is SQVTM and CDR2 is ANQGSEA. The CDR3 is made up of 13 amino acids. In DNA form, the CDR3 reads TGCAGCGTTGAAAGACAGGGGGACGCTGAAGCTTTCTTT. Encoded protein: CSVERQGDAEAFF.

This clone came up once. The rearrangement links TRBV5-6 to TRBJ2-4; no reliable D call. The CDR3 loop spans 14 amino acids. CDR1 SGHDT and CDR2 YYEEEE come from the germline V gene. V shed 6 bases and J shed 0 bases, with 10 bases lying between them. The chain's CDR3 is CASTSTLAKNIQYF. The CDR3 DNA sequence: TGTGCCAGCACCTCGACTCTAGCCAAAAACATTCAGTACTTC.

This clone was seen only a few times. The CDR3 loop reads CAKETGGSGNTIYF. Here the CDR3 DNA reads TGTGCCAAAGAGACAGGAGGCTCTGGAAACACCATATATTTT. The V call is TRBV2, the J call TRBJ1-3, with D perhaps matching TRBD1 (6 bases). Germline V gene lookup returns CDR1 SNHLY and CDR2 FYNNEI. The CDR3 spans 14 residues. Trimming shortened V by 10 bases and J by 0 bases, and 13 bases separated the two germline ends.

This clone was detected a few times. In DNA form, the CDR3 reads TGTGCCAGCTCACCACCGGGACAGACTAACTATGGCTACACCTTC. Translating it yields CASSPPGQTNYGYTF. V gene TRBV18 combines with J gene TRBJ1-2, with TRBD1 matching over 7 bases. Germline assignment: CDR1 KGHSH and CDR2 LQKENI. Trimming removed 0 bases from V and 0 bases from J; junction bases left unmatched: 1. The CDR3 length is 15 residues.

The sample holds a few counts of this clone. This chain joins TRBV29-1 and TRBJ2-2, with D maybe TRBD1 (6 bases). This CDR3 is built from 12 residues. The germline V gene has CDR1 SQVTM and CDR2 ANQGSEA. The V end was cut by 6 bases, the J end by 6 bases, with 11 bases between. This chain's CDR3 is CSVATGPGELFF. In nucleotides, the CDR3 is TGCAGCGTCGCCACAGGGCCCGGGGAGCTGTTTTTT.

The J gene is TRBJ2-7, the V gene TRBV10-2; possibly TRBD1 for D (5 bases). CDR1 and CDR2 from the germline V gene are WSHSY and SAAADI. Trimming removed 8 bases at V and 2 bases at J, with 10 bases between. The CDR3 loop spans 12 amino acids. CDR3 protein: CASAGFTYEQYF. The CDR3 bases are TGCGCCAGCGCAGGGTTTACCTACGAGCAGTACTTC.

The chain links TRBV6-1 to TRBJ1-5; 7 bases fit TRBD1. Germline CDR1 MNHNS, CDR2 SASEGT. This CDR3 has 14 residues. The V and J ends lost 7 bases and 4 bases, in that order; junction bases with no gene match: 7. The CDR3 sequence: CASKTTRGNQPQHF. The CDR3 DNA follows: TGTGCCAGCAAGACTACCAGGGGGAATCAGCCCCAGCATTTT.

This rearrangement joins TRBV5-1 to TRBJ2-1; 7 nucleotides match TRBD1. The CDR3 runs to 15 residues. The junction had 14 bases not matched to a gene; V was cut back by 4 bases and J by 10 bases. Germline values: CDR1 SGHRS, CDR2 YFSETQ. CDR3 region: CASSPDRATEGEQFF. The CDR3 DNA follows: TGCGCCAGCAGCCCAGACAGGGCCACTGAGGGGGAGCAGTTCTTC.

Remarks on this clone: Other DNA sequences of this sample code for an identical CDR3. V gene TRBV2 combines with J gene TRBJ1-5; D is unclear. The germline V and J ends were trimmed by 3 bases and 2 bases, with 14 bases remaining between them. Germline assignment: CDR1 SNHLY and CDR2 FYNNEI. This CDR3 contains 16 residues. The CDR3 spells CASSDGGPWGNQPQHF. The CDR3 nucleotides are TGTGCCAGCAGTGACGGAGGGCCGTGGGGCAATCAGCCCCAGCATTTT. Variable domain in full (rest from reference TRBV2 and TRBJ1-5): EPEVTQTPSHQVTQMGQEVILRCVPISNHLYFYWYRQILGQKVEFLVSFYNNEISEKSEIFDDQFSVERPDGSNFTLKIRSTKLEDSAMYFCASSDGGPWGNQPQHFGDGTRLSIL.

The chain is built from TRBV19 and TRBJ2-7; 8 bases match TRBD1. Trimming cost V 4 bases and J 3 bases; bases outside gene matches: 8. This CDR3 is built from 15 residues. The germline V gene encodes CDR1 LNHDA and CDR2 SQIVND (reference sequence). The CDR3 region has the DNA TGTGCCAGTAGTAGCCCTGGACAGGGTGACTACGAGCAGTACTTC. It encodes CASSSPGQGDYEQYF.

The CDR3 DNA reads TGTGCCAGCAGCAGGGACAGGACCAACTATGGCTACACCTTC. It specifies CASSRDRTNYGYTF. The chain uses TRBV9 and TRBJ1-2; the match to TRBD1 covers 8 bases. V dropped 4 bases and J dropped 2; count of bases not matched to a gene: 4. The CDR3 spans 14 residues. CDR1 is SGDLS and CDR2 is YYNGEE in the germline V gene.

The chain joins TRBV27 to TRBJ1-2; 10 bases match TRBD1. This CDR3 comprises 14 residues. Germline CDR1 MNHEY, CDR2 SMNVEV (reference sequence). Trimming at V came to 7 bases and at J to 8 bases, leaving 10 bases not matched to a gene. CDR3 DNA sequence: TGTGCCAGCAACCCGACAGGGGGCAGAGGGGGCTACACCTTC. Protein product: CASNPTGGRGGYTF.

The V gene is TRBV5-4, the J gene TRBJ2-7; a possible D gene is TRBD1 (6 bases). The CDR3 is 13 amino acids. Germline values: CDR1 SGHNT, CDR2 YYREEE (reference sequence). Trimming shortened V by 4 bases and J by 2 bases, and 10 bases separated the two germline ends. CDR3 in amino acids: CASSHRQAYEQYF. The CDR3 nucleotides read TGTGCCAGCAGCCATAGACAGGCCTACGAGCAGTACTTC.

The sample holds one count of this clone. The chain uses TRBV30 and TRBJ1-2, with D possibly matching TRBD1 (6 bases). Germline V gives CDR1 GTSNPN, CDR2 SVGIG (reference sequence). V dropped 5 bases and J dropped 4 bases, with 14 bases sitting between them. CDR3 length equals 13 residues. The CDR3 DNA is TGTGCCTGGGCGAAGGGACACTCCTATGGCTACACCTTC. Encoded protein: CAWAKGHSYGYTF.

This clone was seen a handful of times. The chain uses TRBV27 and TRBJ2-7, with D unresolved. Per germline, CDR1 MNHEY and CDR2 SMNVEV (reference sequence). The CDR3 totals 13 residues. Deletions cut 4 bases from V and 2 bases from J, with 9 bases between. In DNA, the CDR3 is TGTGCCAGCAGTTCAGGTGCTGCCTACGAGCAGTACTTC. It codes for CASSSGAAYEQYF.

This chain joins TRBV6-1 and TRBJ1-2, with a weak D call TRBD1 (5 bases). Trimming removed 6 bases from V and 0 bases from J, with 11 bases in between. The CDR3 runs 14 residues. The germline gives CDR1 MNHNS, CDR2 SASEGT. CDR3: CASRDTAPNYGYTF. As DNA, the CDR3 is TGTGCCAGCAGGGACACGGCCCCTAACTATGGCTACACCTTC.

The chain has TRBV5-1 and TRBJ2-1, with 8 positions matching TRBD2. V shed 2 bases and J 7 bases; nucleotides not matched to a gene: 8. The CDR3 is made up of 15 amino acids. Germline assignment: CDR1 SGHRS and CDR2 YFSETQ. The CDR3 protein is CASSLRIAGLNEQFF. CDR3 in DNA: TGCGCCAGCAGCTTAAGGATAGCGGGGTTGAATGAGCAGTTCTTC.

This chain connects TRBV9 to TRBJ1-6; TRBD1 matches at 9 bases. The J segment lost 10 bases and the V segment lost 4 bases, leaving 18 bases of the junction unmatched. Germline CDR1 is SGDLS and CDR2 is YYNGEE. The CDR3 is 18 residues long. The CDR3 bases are TGTGCCAGCAGCCCAGGGACAGGGACAATGGAAATCGGGTCACCCCTCCACTTT. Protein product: CASSPGTGTMEIGSPLHF.

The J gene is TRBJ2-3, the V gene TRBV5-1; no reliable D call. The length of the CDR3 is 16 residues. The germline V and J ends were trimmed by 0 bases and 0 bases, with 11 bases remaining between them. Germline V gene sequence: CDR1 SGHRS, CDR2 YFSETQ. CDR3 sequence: CASSLVAGSSTDTQYF. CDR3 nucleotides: TGCGCCAGCAGCTTGGTGGCAGGCTCTAGCACAGATACGCAGTATTTT.

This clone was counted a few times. The CDR3 loop reads CASSQGTGEVETQYF. CDR3 in DNA: TGCGCCAGCAGCCAAGGAACAGGAGAAGTGGAGACCCAGTACTTC. The V call is TRBV4-1, the J call TRBJ2-5; a possible D gene is TRBD1 (5 bases). V lost 1 base, J lost 5 bases, and 14 bases lay in between. This CDR3 is 15 amino acids long. Germline assignment: CDR1 MGHRA and CDR2 YSYEKL.